The rows below give T cell receptor beta chains drawn from one sample of a study of cytomegalovirus exposure and HLA in healthy donors. Generated by immunoSEQ multiplex PCR, the TCRdb table keeps only in-frame clones and is missing some. The table includes about 130,000 clones, about 96% detected once. Material for sequencing was PBMCs. The receptor source for this set is a man between 18 and 29 years old in good health and CMV-seronegative. CDR3s include the opening cysteine and the closing phenylalanine or tryptophan. D genes are given only for firm matches. Size is stated for part of the rows, as once, few or many counts, or as a class when the clone is expanded.

CASTLTGRTGELFF	TGTGCCAGCACCCTGACAGGACGAACCGGGGAGCTGTTTTTT	-	TRBV9	TRBJ2-2	-	14
CAWTSAGVGDYEQYF	TGTGCCTGGACTTCTGCCGGGGTCGGAGACTACGAGCAGTACTTC	-	TRBV30	TRBJ2-7	-	15
CASSQERRGWETQYF	TGCGCCAGCAGCCAAGAAAGAAGGGGCTGGGAGACCCAGTACTTC	-	TRBV4-3	TRBJ2-5	-	15
CASTTGGSGYTF	TGTGCCAGTACAACAGGGGGATCTGGCTACACCTTC	TRBD1	TRBV19	TRBJ1-2	-	12
CASSPSPGLATNNEQFF	TGCGCCAGCAGCCCCTCCCCGGGACTAGCGACGAACAATGAGCAGTTCTTC	TRBD2	TRBV4-1	TRBJ2-1	-	17
CASSSGQANYNEQFF	TGTGCCAGCAGCTCGGGACAGGCCAACTACAATGAGCAGTTCTTC	TRBD1	TRBV11-2	TRBJ2-1	-	15
CSVLPGLASDTQYF	TGCAGCGTCTTGCCGGGACTAGCGTCAGATACGCAGTATTTT	TRBD2	TRBV29-1	TRBJ2-3	-	14
CASRSLRQGRKREQYF	TGTGCCAGCAGATCTCTTAGACAGGGGAGGAAACGCGAGCAGTACTTC	TRBD1	TRBV28	TRBJ2-7	-	16
CASTPTSGAYNEQFF	TGTGCCAGTACCCCTACTAGCGGGGCCTACAATGAGCAGTTCTTC	TRBD2	TRBV19	TRBJ2-1	-	15
CASSAGPGGEQYF	TGCGCCAGCAGCGCCGGACCAGGGGGAGAGCAGTACTTC	TRBD1	TRBV5-1	TRBJ2-7	once	13
CASSPGLAPSYEQYF	TGTGCCAGCAGCCCTGGACTAGCTCCCTCCTACGAGCAGTACTTC	TRBD2	TRBV5-6	TRBJ2-7	-	15
CASSQGLRGYQETQYF	TGCGCCAGCAGCCAGGGGCTACGGGGGTACCAAGAGACCCAGTACTTC	-	TRBV4-3	TRBJ2-5	-	16
CASRRDRVTDTQYF	TGTGCCAGCAGACGGGACAGGGTCACAGATACGCAGTATTTT	TRBD1	TRBV28	TRBJ2-3	-	14
CASSDTGDTGELFF	TGTGCCAGCAGTGACACAGGGGACACCGGGGAGCTGTTTTTT	TRBD1	TRBV6-4	TRBJ2-2	once	14
CASSLSFGTGSYNEQFF	TGTGCCAGCAGCTTGAGTTTCGGGACAGGCTCCTACAATGAGCAGTTCTTC	TRBD1	TRBV5-5	TRBJ2-1	-	17
CASSYQADRGDTDTQYF	TGTGCCAGCAGCTACCAAGCGGACAGGGGTGACACAGATACGCAGTATTTT	TRBD1	TRBV7-3	TRBJ2-3	-	17
CASSLNGDTYEQYF	TGTGCCAGCAGCTTAAACGGGGATACCTACGAGCAGTACTTC	-	TRBV7-9	TRBJ2-7	-	14
CASSFGGTGSLNTIYF	TGTGCCAGCAGCTTTGGCGGGACAGGGTCTTTAAACACCATATATTTT	TRBD1	TRBV7-2	TRBJ1-3	-	16
CASSQTSGSNHEQFF	TGTGCCAGCAGCCAGACTAGCGGGAGTAACCATGAGCAGTTCTTC	TRBD2	TRBV7-2	TRBJ2-1	-	15
CARSLGTERYKNIQYF	TGTGCCAGAAGCTTGGGGACTGAGAGGTATAAAAACATTCAGTACTTC	-	TRBV5-3	TRBJ2-4	-	16
CASSLSSGNNEQFF	TGTGCCAGCAGCCTCTCGAGCGGGAACAATGAGCAGTTCTTC	TRBD2	TRBV7-3	TRBJ2-1	-	14
CASSTGQRYSGNTIYF	TGTGCCAGCAGCACCGGACAGAGATACTCTGGAAACACCATATATTTT	-	TRBV5-4	TRBJ1-3	once	16
CASSGHNTEAFF	TGTGCCAGCAGCGGGCATAACACTGAAGCTTTCTTT	-	TRBV9	TRBJ1-1	-	12
CASSLGGTGGYQPQHF	TGTGCCAGCAGCTTGGGAGGGACAGGGGGCTATCAGCCCCAGCATTTT	TRBD1	TRBV5-5	TRBJ1-5	-	16
CASNHRAKNIQYF	TGCGCCAGCAACCATCGGGCCAAAAACATTCAGTACTTC	-	TRBV5-1	TRBJ2-4	-	13
CASSLATGQGYEQYF	TGTGCCAGCAGCTTAGCAACGGGACAGGGATACGAGCAGTACTTC	TRBD1	TRBV7-2	TRBJ2-7	-	15
CASSLKGTSGGNEQFF	TGTGCCAGCAGCTTAAAAGGGACTAGCGGGGGGAATGAGCAGTTCTTC	TRBD2	TRBV7-3	TRBJ2-1	-	16
CASSPLLHYEAFF	TGTGCCAGCAGTCCCCTCCTACACTATGAAGCTTTCTTT	-	TRBV27	TRBJ1-1	-	13
CATSRDLTSGTTVNEQFF	TGTGCCACCAGCAGAGACTTGACTAGCGGGACTACCGTCAATGAGCAGTTCTTC	TRBD2	TRBV15	TRBJ2-1	-	18
CASSPVGTDTQYF	TGTGCCAGCAGTCCCGTAGGCACAGATACGCAGTATTTT	-	TRBV27	TRBJ2-3	-	13
CASRGLAGEGATGELFF	TGTGCCAGTAGGGGACTAGCGGGAGAGGGAGCCACCGGGGAGCTGTTTTTT	TRBD2	TRBV19	TRBJ2-2	-	17
CASSPPGWGQNQPQHF	TGTGCCAGCTCACCACCGGGTTGGGGACAGAATCAGCCCCAGCATTTT	TRBD1	TRBV18	TRBJ1-5	-	16
CASSQGRGGGTEAFF	TGCGCCAGCAGCCAAGGTCGAGGGGGGGGAACTGAAGCTTTCTTT	-	TRBV4-1	TRBJ1-1	-	15
CASSTTGTSNEQFF	TGCGCCAGCAGCACTACCGGGACTTCGAATGAGCAGTTCTTC	-	TRBV4-3	TRBJ2-1	-	14
CASRNQMQGFAQHF	TGTGCCAGCAGAAATCAGATGCAGGGTTTTGCCCAGCATTTT	-	TRBV6-6	TRBJ1-5	-	14
CASSSSGAKETQYF	TGCGCCAGCAGCTCTAGCGGGGCTAAAGAGACCCAGTACTTC	TRBD2	TRBV5-1	TRBJ2-5	-	14
CASSEYAGLTEAFF	TGTGCCAGCAGTGAATATGCAGGGTTGACTGAAGCTTTCTTT	-	TRBV25-1	TRBJ1-1	-	14
CASSPRDRVSYEQYF	TGTGCCAGCAGCCCCCGGGACAGGGTCTCCTACGAGCAGTACTTC	TRBD1	TRBV28	TRBJ2-7	-	15
CASRRAPRQETQYF	TGTGCCAGCAGGCGAGCACCCAGGCAAGAGACCCAGTACTTC	-	TRBV7-9	TRBJ2-5	-	14
CSVDPQGGGELFF	TGCAGCGTTGATCCGCAGGGAGGCGGGGAGCTGTTTTTT	-	TRBV29-1	TRBJ2-2	-	13
CASSLYGLLGNTIYF	TGTGCCAGCAGTTTATATGGGCTACTGGGAAACACCATATATTTT	-	TRBV28	TRBJ1-3	-	15
CAMGAHYNEQFF	TGTGCCATGGGGGCCCATTACAATGAGCAGTTCTTC	-	TRBV10-3	TRBJ2-1	-	12
CASSFLGQISNQPQHF	TGTGCCAGCAGCTTTTTAGGACAGATTAGCAATCAGCCCCAGCATTTT	-	TRBV7-8	TRBJ1-5	-	16
CSGIRIAGVSNEQFF	TGCAGCGGGATCAGGATAGCGGGAGTCTCCAATGAGCAGTTCTTC	TRBD2	TRBV29-1	TRBJ2-1	-	15
CASWRATYGYTF	TGTGCCAGCTGGCGGGCTACCTATGGCTACACCTTC	-	TRBV28	TRBJ1-2	-	12
CASSTTLAGVGNEQFF	TGTGCCAGCAGTACCACACTAGCGGGAGTTGGTAATGAGCAGTTCTTC	TRBD2	TRBV27	TRBJ2-1	-	16
CASTLPSGRAADTQYF	TGTGCCAGCACCCTCCCTAGCGGGAGGGCTGCAGATACGCAGTATTTT	TRBD2	TRBV7-9	TRBJ2-3	-	16
CASSFSPSTEAFF	TGTGCCAGCAGCTTTAGTCCAAGCACTGAAGCTTTCTTT	-	TRBV11-2	TRBJ1-1	-	13
CSGSSGFNQPQHF	TGCAGCGGTTCCTCAGGTTTCAATCAGCCCCAGCATTTT	-	TRBV29-1	TRBJ1-5	-	13
CASSPPDNYGYTF	TGTGCCAGCAGTCCCCCAGATAACTATGGCTACACCTTC	-	TRBV6-6	TRBJ1-2	once	13
CASSWASGISTDTQYF	TGTGCCAGCAGCTGGGCTAGCGGGATTAGCACAGATACGCAGTATTTT	TRBD2	TRBV11-1	TRBJ2-3	-	16
CASSPGVSGNTIYF	TGTGCCAGCAGCCCCGGGGTCTCTGGAAACACCATATATTTT	-	TRBV6-5	TRBJ1-3	-	14
CASSPGQGMNTEAFF	TGTGCCAGCTCACCGGGACAGGGAATGAACACTGAAGCTTTCTTT	TRBD1	TRBV18	TRBJ1-1	-	15
CASSLDVSGLMGGELFF	TGTGCCAGCAGCTTAGATGTCAGCGGGCTGATGGGCGGGGAGCTGTTTTTT	-	TRBV11-3	TRBJ2-2	-	17
CASSSDVGYTF	TGTGCCAGCAGTTCAGATGTTGGCTACACCTTC	-	TRBV6-6	TRBJ1-2	-	11
CASSPPGTGMETQYF	TGTGCCAGCAGCCCCCCCGGGACAGGGATGGAGACCCAGTACTTC	TRBD1	TRBV7-9	TRBJ2-5	-	15
CASSLGHPNTEAFF	TGTGCCAGCAGCCTCGGACACCCGAACACTGAAGCTTTCTTT	-	TRBV7-9	TRBJ1-1	-	14
CASSQDLHITGNTEAFF	TGCGCCAGCAGCCAAGATCTCCATATAACAGGGAACACTGAAGCTTTCTTT	-	TRBV4-3	TRBJ1-1	-	17
CASSHPSGGSYEQYF	TGTGCCAGCAGCCACCCTAGCGGGGGCTCCTACGAGCAGTACTTC	TRBD2	TRBV11-3	TRBJ2-7	-	15